This TCR beta chain appears in the sequencing data of a study of blood T cell repertoires in COVID-19. Overall study context: Samples taken during acute and convalescent COVID-19 were collected in the United States, Italy and Spain. T cells, B-cell-depleted T cells, or PBMCs provided the cDNA or gDNA that served as material.

Authors' data handling: How many nucleated cells were present was estimated from reference gene primer amplification. Sequencing was performed with immunoSEQ multiplex PCR; in TCRdb, only in-frame clones are kept and a portion is missing. V and J calls and clone size are as listed in that table; D and trimming were resolved from the DNA. The table includes about 230,000 clones, about 85% detected once. V was cut by 8 bases and J by 0 bases, with 7 bases left in between. This CDR3 has 12 residues. Germline lookup yields CDR1 WSHSY and CDR2 SAAADI. The source of this sequence is a man aged 40-49 years with acute or convalescent COVID-19. The chain carries TRBV10-2 and TRBJ1-1, with D uncertain. Source material: peripheral blood. The chain's CDR3 is CASAQVNTEAFF. DNA for the CDR3: TGCGCCAGCGCGCAGGTGAACACTGAAGCTTTCTTT.